This record looks at one TCR beta chain sequence and its context. Its target is not known. This sample is drawn from a study of shared clonotypes between healthy human individuals. CDR3 size: 19 residues. The germline gives CDR1 GTSNPN, CDR2 SVGIG (reference sequence). V lost 3 bases, J lost 1 base, and 16 bases stayed unmatched. The run depth of the assay was deep. The assay was immunoSEQ multiplex PCR, and TCRdb's table has in-frame clones only and misses some. Among over a million clones, roughly 96% were seen once, and the ten largest hold 1% to 1.5%. Points from the study as a whole: In contrast to clonotypes shared by all four donors, non-shared clonotypes had lower generation probabilities. Compared with memory subsets, naive subsets generally had larger estimated richness.

This chain links TRBV30 with TRBJ2-7, with TRBD2 matching over 12 bases. Sequencing was performed on naive CD4+ T cells sorted from blood. Noted subset: CD45RA+ positively selected. The origin of this receptor is a man aged 25-45 years in good health. The CDR3 DNA reads as TGTGCCTGGAGGGGACTTCCGGGACTAGCGGGTCCTCTTTCCTACGAGCAGTACTTC. This translates into CAWRGLPGLAGPLSYEQYF.